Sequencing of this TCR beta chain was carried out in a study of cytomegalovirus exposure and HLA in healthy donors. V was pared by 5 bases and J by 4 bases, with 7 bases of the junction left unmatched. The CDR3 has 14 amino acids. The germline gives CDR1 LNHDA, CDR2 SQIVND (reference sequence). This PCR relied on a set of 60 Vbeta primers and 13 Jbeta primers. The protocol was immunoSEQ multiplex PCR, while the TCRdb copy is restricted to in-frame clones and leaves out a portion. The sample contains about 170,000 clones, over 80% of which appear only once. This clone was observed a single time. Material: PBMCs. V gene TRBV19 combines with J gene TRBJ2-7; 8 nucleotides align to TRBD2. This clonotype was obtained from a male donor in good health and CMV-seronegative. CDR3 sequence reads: CASSPRGGWYEQYF. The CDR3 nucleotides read TGTGCCAGTAGTCCACGGGGGGGGTGGTACGAGCAGTACTTC.